Given below is one TCR beta chain in context. Its antigen remains unidentified. This sample was taken from a study of T cell responses to AZD1222 COVID-19 vaccine. General study points: After two AZD1222 doses, spike-specific TCR breadth and depth rose versus day 0. Close to half of spike-specific TCRs reportedly recognize unmutated variant regions. Mostly white British, mostly female donors; authors suggested clonal diversity may be underestimated.

The method was immunoSEQ multiplex PCR; TCRdb's version includes in-frame clones alone and lacks a portion of them. The top ten hold around 9.3% of the sample, which has about 130,000 clones, approximately 89% seen once. The clonotype originates from an adult in good health. Sequenced here: peripheral blood, sampled on day 0 of AZD1222 vaccination.

For the CDR3, the DNA is TGTGCCAGTAGTTCACGGGATAGACAGGGAGGCTTTGGCTACACCTTC. This gives the protein CASSSRDRQGGFGYTF. The chain has TRBV19 and TRBJ1-2; 7 nucleotides align to TRBD1. The CDR3 has 16 residues. With 5 bases clipped from V and 7 bases from J, the junction kept 16 bases outside the gene matches. Germline-derived CDR1 and CDR2 are LNHDA and SQIVND (reference sequence). The full variable domain, with the rest looked up from reference TRBV19 and TRBJ1-2, is DGGITQSPKYLFRKEGQNVTLSCEQNLNHDAMYWYRQDPGQGLRLIYYSQIVNDFQKGDIAEGYSVSREKKESFPLTVTSAQKNPTAFYLCASSSRDRQGGFGYTFGSGTRLTVV.